Shown below are 21 T cell receptor beta chains from a single sample sequenced in a study of OX40 agonist ivuxolimab in advanced cancers. Here immunoSEQ multiplex PCR was the method, and the copy in TCRdb shows in-frame clones only, minus some. The top ten hold around 11% of the sample, which has about 48,000 clones, about 89% seen once. Sequencing used CD4+ or CD8+ T cells sorted from blood, obtained in a trial of the OX40 agonist ivuxolimab. The receptors were sampled from an adult with an advanced solid tumor such as melanoma, head and neck, liver or kidney cancer.

The V call is TRBV10-2, the J call TRBJ2-6; D remains ambiguous. Germline CDR1 and CDR2: WSHSY and SAAADI. This CDR3 region has 21 residues. Between the trimmed V and J ends, which lost 7 bases and 0 bases, there was a span of 28 bases. CDR3 DNA sequence: TGCGCCAGCACCTTAGGGCGTTACGCAGGACCAACGAGCTCTGGGGCCAACGTCCTGACTTTC. Its translation is CASTLGRYAGPTSSGANVLTF.

The J gene is TRBJ2-1, the V gene TRBV10-2; TRBD2 matches at 14 bases. V dropped 6 bases and J dropped 5; count of bases not matched to a gene: 15. Looked up from germline, CDR1 is WSHSY and CDR2 is SAAADI. The CDR3 covers 19 residues. This CDR3 reads CASSLMQTSGRAGDNEQFF. The DNA of the CDR3 is TGCGCCAGCAGCCTAATGCAGACTAGCGGGAGGGCGGGGGACAATGAGCAGTTCTTC.

CDR3 sequence: CASSATAFTEAFF. The CDR3 nucleotides are TGTGCCAGTAGTGCGACAGCGTTCACTGAAGCTTTCTTT. The rearrangement links TRBV19 to TRBJ1-1, with a tentative D call TRBD1 (5 bases). Germline V CDR1 and CDR2: LNHDA, SQIVND (reference sequence). Trimming left V 5 bases short and J 4 bases short, with 11 bases between. CDR3 length: 13 residues.

The chain carries TRBV7-6 and TRBJ2-7; 7 positions agree with TRBD1. Trimming removed 0 bases from V and 3 bases from J; junction bases left unmatched: 5. This CDR3 has 15 residues. Germline V gene data show CDR1 as SGHVS and CDR2 as FNYEAQ. Here the CDR3 reads CASSLATGEYYEQYF. The CDR3 DNA reads as TGTGCCAGCAGCTTAGCAACAGGGGAGTACTACGAGCAGTACTTC.

Only one count was recorded for this clone. This chain connects TRBV5-1 to TRBJ2-7; D gene ambiguous. Between the trimmed V and J ends, which lost 1 base and 0 bases, there was a span of 8 bases. Germline V gene sequence: CDR1 SGHRS, CDR2 YFSETQ. The CDR3 has 14 amino acids. The CDR3 nucleotides read TGCGCCAGCAGCTTGATAGGGAACTCCTACGAGCAGTACTTC. This sequence encodes CASSLIGNSYEQYF.

The chain is built from TRBV7-9 and TRBJ1-4; possibly TRBD1 for D (6 bases). From germline, CDR1 is SEHNR and CDR2 FQNEAQ (reference sequence). Trimming left V 5 bases short and J 4 bases short, with 14 bases between. The CDR3 extends over 15 amino acids. The CDR3 loop is CASSTRTVYNEKLFF. The CDR3 nucleotides read TGTGCCAGCAGCACCCGGACAGTCTATAATGAAAAACTGTTTTTT.

The gene calls are TRBV9 and TRBJ2-7, with TRBD1 matching over 9 bases. V shed 0 bases, J shed 2 bases, and the junction held 6 bases outside the gene matches. The length of the CDR3 is 16 residues. Germline values: CDR1 SGDLS, CDR2 YYNGEE. The CDR3 here is CASSVGGDRVTYEQYF. Here the CDR3 DNA reads TGTGCCAGCAGCGTAGGTGGGGACAGGGTCACCTACGAGCAGTACTTC. Full variable domain (remainder filled in from reference TRBV9 and TRBJ2-7): DSGVTQTPKHLITATGQRVTLRCSPRSGDLSVYWYQQSLDQGLQFLIQYYNGEERAKGNILERFSAQQFPDLHSELNLSSLELGDSALYFCASSVGGDRVTYEQYFGPGTRLTVT.

The chain couples TRBV30 to TRBJ2-7, with D unclear. Trimming stripped 2 bases from V and 4 bases from J, with 21 bases between. CDR3 length: 16 residues. CDR1 GTSNPN and CDR2 SVGIG come from the germline V gene (reference sequence). In nucleotides, the CDR3 is TGTGCCTGGAGTCCTAACCCGTGGGCAATGCCATACGAGCAGTACTTC. Its protein product is CAWSPNPWAMPYEQYF.

This clone was recorded only once. V and J are TRBV7-8 and TRBJ1-6; D is uncertain. The V gene's germline CDR1 is SGHVS and CDR2 FQNEAQ. This CDR3 is 14 amino acids long. Trimming cost V 5 bases and J 6 bases, with 11 bases left between them. CDR3 in amino acids: CASSPKLPNSPLHF. In DNA form, the CDR3 reads TGTGCCAGCAGCCCCAAGCTTCCTAATTCACCCCTCCACTTT.

CDR3 loop: CASSQGERENTGELFF. The CDR3 DNA is TGCGCCAGCAGCCAAGGGGAGCGGGAGAACACCGGGGAGCTGTTTTTT. The J gene is TRBJ2-2, the V gene TRBV4-1, with 7 nucleotides matching TRBD2. Germline-derived CDR1 and CDR2 are MGHRA and YSYEKL. This CDR3 contains 16 residues. The junction had 3 bases not matched to a gene; V was cut back by 1 base and J by 1 base.

Only one count was recorded for this clone. The chain employs TRBV9 and TRBJ1-1, with no clear D. The germline CDR1 and CDR2 sequences are SGDLS and YYNGEE. V lost 4 bases and J 5 bases, leaving 21 bases between the germline ends. This CDR3 is built from 16 residues. Here the CDR3 reads CASSPPRYPQRTEAFF. The CDR3 DNA reads as TGTGCCAGCAGCCCCCCTAGATATCCACAACGGACTGAAGCTTTCTTT.

The chain has TRBV28 and TRBJ2-6; D gene ambiguous. V lost 1 base, J lost 4 bases, and 8 bases lay in between. This CDR3 comprises 15 residues. Looked up from germline, CDR1 is MDHEN and CDR2 is SYDVKM. CDR3 nucleotides: TGTGCCAGCAGTTTATACACATCAGGGGCCAACGTCCTGACTTTC. This translates into CASSLYTSGANVLTF.

The chain employs TRBV5-1 and TRBJ1-4, with a possible D match to TRBD1 (5 bases). This CDR3 comprises 14 residues. Germline lookup yields CDR1 SGHRS and CDR2 YFSETQ. V was shortened by 0 bases and J by 3 bases, with 6 bases between the two germline ends. The CDR3 here is CASSLGDPNEKLFF. CDR3 sequence (DNA): TGCGCCAGCAGCTTGGGGGACCCTAATGAAAAACTGTTTTTT.

The chain links TRBV19 to TRBJ1-2; no clear D. V gave up 1 base and J gave up 8 bases, with 17 bases separating them. In germline, CDR1 is LNHDA, CDR2 SQIVND (reference sequence). The CDR3 loop spans 15 amino acids. CDR3: CASSIGRGSRYGYTF. The CDR3 DNA reads as TGTGCCAGTAGTATAGGTCGAGGGAGTCGGTACGGCTACACCTTC.

A remark on this clone: This sample includes further DNA sequences coding for the same CDR3. The rearrangement links TRBV5-1 to TRBJ1-5; D not resolved. The CDR3 covers 13 residues. From germline, CDR1 is SGHRS and CDR2 YFSETQ. V was trimmed by 0 bases and J by 0 bases, leaving 1 base between them. The CDR3 loop is CASSLGSNQPQHF. The CDR3 bases are TGCGCCAGCAGCTTGGGTAGCAATCAGCCCCAGCATTTT.

The chain employs TRBV2 and TRBJ2-2; 7 bases line up with TRBD2. Germline CDR1 is SNHLY and CDR2 is FYNNEI. V lost 11 bases, J lost 1 base, and 1 base stayed unmatched. The CDR3 totals 12 residues. The CDR3 here is CAGGGNTGELFF. As DNA, the CDR3 is TGTGCCGGGGGGGGGAACACCGGGGAGCTGTTTTTT.

The chain joins TRBV7-9 to TRBJ1-4; tentative D call: TRBD1 (5 bases). The CDR3 is made up of 15 amino acids. V was trimmed by 2 bases and J by 0 bases, leaving 7 bases between them. Per germline, CDR1 SEHNR and CDR2 FQNEAQ (reference sequence). CDR3 protein: CASSLRGATNEKLFF. CDR3 in DNA: TGTGCCAGCAGCTTACGGGGGGCAACTAATGAAAAACTGTTTTTT.

A single count supports this clone. The DNA for the CDR3 is TGTGCCAGCATTGAGGGAGGCACTGAAGCTTTCTTT. Its translation is CASIEGGTEAFF. The chain employs TRBV5-5 and TRBJ1-1; no definite D call. Trimming removed 6 bases from V and 4 bases from J, with 10 bases in between. CDR1 is SGHKS and CDR2 is YYEKEE in the germline V gene (reference sequence). This CDR3 is built from 12 residues.

V and J are TRBV7-8 and TRBJ2-5; 12 bases match TRBD2. The V segment lost 5 bases and the J segment 3 bases; nucleotides outside the gene matches: 7. The CDR3 is 16 residues long. CDR1 and CDR2 (germline): SGHVS, FQNEAQ. The CDR3 here is CASSIRLAGEKETQYF. The DNA of the CDR3 is TGTGCCAGCAGCATAAGACTAGCGGGGGAGAAAGAGACCCAGTACTTC.

The chain joins TRBV7-3 to TRBJ2-2; TRBD2 agrees at 11 bases. Trimming took 3 bases from V and 3 from J; bases not matched to a gene: 6. This CDR3 is built from 17 residues. In germline, CDR1 is SGHTA, CDR2 FQGTGA. Here the CDR3 DNA reads TGTGCCAGCAGCTTTTCATCGGGACTAGCGGACACCGGGGAGCTGTTTTTT. As protein: CASSFSSGLADTGELFF.

V usage is TRBV27 and J usage is TRBJ2-5; D possibly corresponds to TRBD2 (6 bases). Trimming took off 8 bases at V and 5 bases at J, with 18 bases between the two ends. The CDR3 is 14 amino acids. Germline V CDR1 and CDR2: MNHEY, SMNVEV (reference sequence). The CDR3, as DNA: TGTGCCAGCCGACTAGGAGTAGCTTATGAGACCCAGTACTTC. Its translation is CASRLGVAYETQYF.